Sequencing of this T cell receptor (beta chain) was carried out in a study of blood T cell repertoires in COVID-19. Method: immunoSEQ multiplex PCR; TCRdb's copy keeps in-frame clones and lacks some. The sample holds 100,000 or so clones, 85% to 90% seen once. The CDR3 spans 15 residues. The germline V and J ends were trimmed by 7 bases and 8 bases, with 23 bases remaining between them. CDR1 SNHLY and CDR2 FYNNEI come from the germline V gene. The sequence came from a man aged 55 to 70 with acute or convalescent COVID-19. The sequenced sample consisted of peripheral blood. The chain employs TRBV2 and TRBJ1-2; TRBD1 is a possible D gene (6 bases). CDR3 loop: CASKGGQSYDTGYTF. The CDR3, as DNA: TGTGCCAGCAAAGGAGGACAGTCTTATGATACGGGCTACACCTTC.